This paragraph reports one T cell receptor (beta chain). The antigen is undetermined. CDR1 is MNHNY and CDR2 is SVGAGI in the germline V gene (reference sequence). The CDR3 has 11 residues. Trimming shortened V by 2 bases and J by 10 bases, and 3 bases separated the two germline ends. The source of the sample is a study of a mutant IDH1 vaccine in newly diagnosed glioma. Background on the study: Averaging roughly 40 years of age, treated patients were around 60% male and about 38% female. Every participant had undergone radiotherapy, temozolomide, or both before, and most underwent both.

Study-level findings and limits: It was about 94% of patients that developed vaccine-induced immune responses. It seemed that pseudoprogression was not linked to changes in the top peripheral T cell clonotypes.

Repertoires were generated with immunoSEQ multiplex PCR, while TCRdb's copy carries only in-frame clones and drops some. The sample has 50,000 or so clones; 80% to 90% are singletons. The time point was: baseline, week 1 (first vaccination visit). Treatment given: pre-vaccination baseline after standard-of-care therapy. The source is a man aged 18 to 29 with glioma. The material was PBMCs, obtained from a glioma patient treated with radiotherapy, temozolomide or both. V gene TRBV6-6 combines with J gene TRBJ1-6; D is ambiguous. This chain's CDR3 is CASSYGSPLHF. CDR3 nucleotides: TGTGCCAGCAGTTACGGATCACCCCTCCACTTT.